These T cell receptor beta chains were read from a single sample in a study of blood T cell repertoires in COVID-19. Profiled with immunoSEQ multiplex PCR; TCRdb holds only in-frame clones, not every one. The table has roughly 190,000 clones, 70% to 90% seen once; the top ten hold just under 25%. Input material: PBMCs or T cells enriched from blood (not recorded which). The receptors originated from a woman between 40 and 50 years old in a cohort exposed to, infected with or recovered from COVID-19 (not recorded which). The CDR3 runs from the conserved cysteine through the conserved F or W. The order of the fields is clone size, D gene, V gene, J gene, CDR3 protein, CDR3 DNA. The D gene is left open where the match is weak. Not every row has a clone size; where given, it reads once, few, many or a size class.

>.|TRBD2|TRBV5-1|TRBJ2-7
CASSLEVAGGQYEQYF
TGCGCCAGCAGCTTGGAGGTTGCGGGAGGGCAGTACGAGCAGTACTTC
>once|TRBD1|TRBV4-1|TRBJ2-7
CASSQGGTASYEQYF
TGCGCCAGCAGCCAAGGGGGGACAGCCTCCTACGAGCAGTACTTC
>.|.|TRBV5-5|TRBJ1-1
CASSPDASWETEAFF
TGTGCCAGCAGCCCGGATGCATCCTGGGAGACTGAAGCTTTCTTT
>once|TRBD1|TRBV2|TRBJ1-5
CASSEAEIDRVQPQHF
TGTGCCAGCAGTGAAGCGGAGATCGACAGGGTTCAGCCCCAGCATTTT
>once|.|TRBV29-1|TRBJ2-7
CSVLAESYEQYF
TGCAGCGTTTTAGCGGAAAGCTACGAGCAGTACTTC
>.|.|TRBV11-2|TRBJ1-5
CASSPGRTGNQPQHF
TGTGCCAGCAGCCCCGGGCGGACTGGCAATCAGCCCCAGCATTTT
>.|.|TRBV11-2|TRBJ1-5
CASSLLRGSDQPQHF
TGTGCCAGCAGCTTACTCCGGGGTAGCGATCAGCCCCAGCATTTT
>.|TRBD1|TRBV7-2|TRBJ1-1
CASSSRGDRGRTEAFF
TGTGCCAGCAGCTCGCGCGGGGACAGGGGTCGCACTGAAGCTTTCTTT
>.|.|TRBV6-1|TRBJ1-1
CASSEEGVNTEAFF
TGTGCCAGCAGTGAAGAGGGAGTGAACACTGAAGCTTTCTTT
>once|TRBD1|TRBV7-4|TRBJ1-2
CASSYGQAITGGYTF
TGTGCCAGCAGCTACGGACAGGCTATCACGGGGGGCTACACCTTC